This T cell receptor (beta chain) was recorded in a study of cytomegalovirus exposure and HLA in healthy donors. A multiplex PCR was run with 60 Vbeta primers and 13 Jbeta primers. Assay used: immunoSEQ multiplex PCR; TCRdb lists only in-frame clones, some missing. This table holds about 190,000 clones, around 85% found once. V gave up 4 bases and J gave up 4 bases; unmatched junction bases: 5. CDR1 and CDR2 from the germline V gene are PRHDT and FYEKMQ (reference sequence). The CDR3 extends over 16 amino acids. The J gene is TRBJ2-3, the V gene TRBV13; 13 positions agree with TRBD2. The sequenced material came from PBMCs. The origin of this receptor is a boy aged 2 to 10 in good health and CMV-seronegative. CDR3 residues: CASSSGLAGASDTQYF. The CDR3 DNA reads TGTGCCAGCAGCTCCGGACTAGCGGGGGCTTCAGATACGCAGTATTTT.